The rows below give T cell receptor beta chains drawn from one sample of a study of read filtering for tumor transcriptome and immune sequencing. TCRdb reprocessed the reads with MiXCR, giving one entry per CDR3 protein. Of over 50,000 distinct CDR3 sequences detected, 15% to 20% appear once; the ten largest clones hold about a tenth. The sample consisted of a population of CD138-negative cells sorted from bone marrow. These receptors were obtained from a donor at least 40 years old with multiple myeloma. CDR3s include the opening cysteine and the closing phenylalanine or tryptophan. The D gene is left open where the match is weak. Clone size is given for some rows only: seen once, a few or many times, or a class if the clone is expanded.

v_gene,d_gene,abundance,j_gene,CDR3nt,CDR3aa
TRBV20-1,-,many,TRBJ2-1,TGCAGTGCTAGGAGGTCGGTGAGCAGTGAGCAGTTCTTC,CSARRSVSSEQFF
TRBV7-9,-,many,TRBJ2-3,TGTGCCAGCAGCCCGACGAGAGGTCGGGGAGATACGCAGTATTTT,CASSPTRGRGDTQYF
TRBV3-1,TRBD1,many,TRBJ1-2,TGTGCCAGCAGCCGACTGACAGGGGACAGGGACTTC,CASSRLTGDRDF
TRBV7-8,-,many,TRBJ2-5,TGTGCCAGCAGCCCTCGAGCCACGGAAGAGACCCAGTACTTC,CASSPRATEETQYF
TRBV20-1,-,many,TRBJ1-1,TGCAGTGCTAGAGCGGGCACTGAAGCTTTCTTT,CSARAGTEAFF
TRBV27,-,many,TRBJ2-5,TGTGCCGGCTCCCAGAGGAGAGAGACCCAGTACTTC,CAGSQRRETQYF
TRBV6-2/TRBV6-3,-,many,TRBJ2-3,TGTGCCAGCAGTAGCGACGGGGGGCCACTCACAGATACGCAGTATTTT,CASSSDGGPLTDTQYF
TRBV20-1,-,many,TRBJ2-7,TGCAGTGCTGTGGGTGCGAGCTCCTACGAGCAGTACTTC,CSAVGASSYEQYF
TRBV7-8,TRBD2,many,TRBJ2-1,TGTGCCAGCAGCTTACTAGCGGGAGGGTCCTACAATGAGCAGTTCTTC,CASSLLAGGSYNEQFF
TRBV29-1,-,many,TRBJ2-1,TGCAGCGTGGCGGCTAGCCTCAATGAGCAGTTCTTC,CSVAASLNEQFF
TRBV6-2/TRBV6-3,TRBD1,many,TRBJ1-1,TGTGCCAGCAGGACAACAGGGGTCCTCACTGAAGCTTTCTTT,CASRTTGVLTEAFF
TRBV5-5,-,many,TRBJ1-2,TGTGCCAGCAGCTTGGCCGGGGCCGACAGGGGCTACACCTTC,CASSLAGADRGYTF
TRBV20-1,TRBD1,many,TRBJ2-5,TGCAGTGCTAGAGATGGGGCAGGGGGCTTGGAGACCCAGTACTTC,CSARDGAGGLETQYF
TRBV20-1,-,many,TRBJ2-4,TGCAGTGCTAGAGACGCGGGCCTAGCCAAAAACATTCAGTACTTC,CSARDAGLAKNIQYF
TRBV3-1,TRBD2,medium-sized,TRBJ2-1,TGTGCCAGCAGCCAAGGACTAGCGGGAAGGTACAATGAGCAGTTCTTC,CASSQGLAGRYNEQFF
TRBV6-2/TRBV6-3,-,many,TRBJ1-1,TGTGCCAGCAGTAACAGGGAGCCAGCTTTCTTT,CASSNREPAFF
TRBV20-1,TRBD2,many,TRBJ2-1,TGCAGTGCTGAATCCCCGACCGGGACTAGCGAGCGTAATGAGCAGTTCTTC,CSAESPTGTSERNEQFF
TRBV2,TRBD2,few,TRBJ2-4,TGTGCCAGCAGGGCACTAGCGGGGGGGGCCAAAAACATTCAGTACTTC,CASRALAGGAKNIQYF
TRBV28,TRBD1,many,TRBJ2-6,TGTGCCAGCAGTTTAATCGGGACAGGCCCCTCTGGGGCCAACGTCCTGACTTTC,CASSLIGTGPSGANVLTF
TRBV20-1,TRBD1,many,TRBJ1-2,TGCAGTGCTAGCCCAAGACAGGGCTTTCTCGACTATGGCTACACCTTC,CSASPRQGFLDYGYTF
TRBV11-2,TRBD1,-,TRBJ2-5,TGTGCCAGCAGTTTCGGGACAGGGGTCAGAGAGACCCAGTACTTC,CASSFGTGVRETQYF
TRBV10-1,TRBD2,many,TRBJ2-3,TGCGCCAGCAGTGAGGTGGCCCTAGCGGGAGACACAGATACGCAGTATTTT,CASSEVALAGDTDTQYF
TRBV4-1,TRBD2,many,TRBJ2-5,TGCGCCAGCAGCTATGGACTAGCGGTACAAGAGACCCAGTACTTC,CASSYGLAVQETQYF
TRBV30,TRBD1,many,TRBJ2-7,TGTGCCTGGAGCCATAGCCCCGGACAGGGGGACGAGCAGTACTTC,CAWSHSPGQGDEQYF
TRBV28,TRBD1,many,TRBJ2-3,TGTGCCAGCAGTCGATACAGGGGTAGCACAGATACGCAGTATTTT,CASSRYRGSTDTQYF
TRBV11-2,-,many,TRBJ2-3,TGTGCCAGCAGCTTAGGACTCGCTATCCTATTCACAGATACGCAGTATTTT,CASSLGLAILFTDTQYF
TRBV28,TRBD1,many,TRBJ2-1,TGTGCCAGCAGTATAACCTGGACAGGAAACAATGAGCAGTTCTTC,CASSITWTGNNEQFF
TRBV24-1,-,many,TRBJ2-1,TGTGCCACCAGTGATACGCTCAATGAGCAGTTCTTC,CATSDTLNEQFF
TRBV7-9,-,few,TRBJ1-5,TGTGCCGGCAGCACAGACGGAAGCAATCAGCCCCAGCATTTT,CAGSTDGSNQPQHF
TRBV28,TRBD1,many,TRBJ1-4,TGTGCCAGCGGGATCAGGGGGCACTTCACTAATGAAAAACTGTTTTTT,CASGIRGHFTNEKLFF
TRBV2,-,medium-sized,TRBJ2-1,TGTGCCAGCAGGGGGGCCTTCTACAATGAGCAGTTCTTC,CASRGAFYNEQFF
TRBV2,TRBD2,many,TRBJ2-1,TGTGCCAGTCTCGGGCTAGCGGACAATGAGCAGTTCTTC,CASLGLADNEQFF
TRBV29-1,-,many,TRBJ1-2,TGCAGCGTTGAAGATCTTCAGAGAGGGCCTAACTATGGCTACACCTTC,CSVEDLQRGPNYGYTF
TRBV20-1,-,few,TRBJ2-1,TGCAGTGCTAGCAAGGACGCCCGCGTGGACGAGCAGTTCTTC,CSASKDARVDEQFF
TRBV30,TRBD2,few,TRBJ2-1,TGTGCCTGGAGTTGGTCTAGCGGGCTCTACAATGAGCAGTTCTTC,CAWSWSSGLYNEQFF
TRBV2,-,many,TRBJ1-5,TGTGCCAGCACCAACTCTTATAGCAATCAGCCCCAGCATTTT,CASTNSYSNQPQHF
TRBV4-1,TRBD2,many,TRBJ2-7,TGCGCCAGCAGCCAATCGACTAGCGGGGGCTACGAGCAGTACTTC,CASSQSTSGGYEQYF
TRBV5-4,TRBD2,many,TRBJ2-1,TGTGCCAGCAGCTTGTCGGCTAGCGGGAACTACAATGAGCAGTTCTTC,CASSLSASGNYNEQFF
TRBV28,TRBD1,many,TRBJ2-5,TGTGCCAGCAGTTTCAGTCCCGGGACAGGGGCCTGGGAAGAGACCCAGTACTTC,CASSFSPGTGAWEETQYF
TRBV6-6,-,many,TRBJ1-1,TGTGCCAGCAGTTACTTAGGACCCTCCAAGGACACTGAAGCTTTCTTT,CASSYLGPSKDTEAFF
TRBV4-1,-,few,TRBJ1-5,TGCGCCGGCAGCCAACATACGGCAGGGGGCAATCAGCCCCAGCATTTT,CAGSQHTAGGNQPQHF
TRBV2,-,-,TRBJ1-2,TGTGCCAGCAGTGAATGGTCTAGAGGGGGCTACACCTTC,CASSEWSRGGYTF
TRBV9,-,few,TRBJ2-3,TGTGCCAGCAGCGTAGGAGATCCCGCATATACGCAGTATTTT,CASSVGDPAYTQYF
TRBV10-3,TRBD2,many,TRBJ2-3,TGTGCCATCAGTGAGCCCACTAGCGGGGGTACAGATACGCAGTATTTT,CAISEPTSGGTDTQYF
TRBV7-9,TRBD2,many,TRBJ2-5,TGTGCCAGCAGCCCGGACGGGAGGGAGACCCAGTACTTC,CASSPDGRETQYF